These T cell receptor beta chains were read from a single sample in a study of blood T cell repertoires in COVID-19. Generated by immunoSEQ multiplex PCR, the TCRdb table keeps only in-frame clones and is missing some. The sample includes 280,000 or so clones, approximately 90% of them seen just once. Sequencing used peripheral blood. The receptor set was obtained from a woman aged 55-69 years with acute or convalescent COVID-19. Both conserved end residues are part of each CDR3. Each record gives: J gene, D gene, V gene, clone size, CDR3 DNA, CDR3 protein. A D gene is named only where the DNA matches it firmly. Clone sizes are given selectively: once, few, many, or a class where the clone is expanded.

j_call: TRBJ1-5; d_call: NA; v_call: TRBV5-1; clone_size: NA; cdr3_nt: TGCGCCAGCAGCCCCCTAAATAGCAATCAGCCCCAGCATTTT; cdr3_aa: CASSPLNSNQPQHF
j_call: TRBJ2-3; d_call: NA; v_call: TRBV5-6; clone_size: NA; cdr3_nt: TGTGCCAGCAGCTTGAGGACTCCTGGTTCAGATACGCAGTATTTT; cdr3_aa: CASSLRTPGSDTQYF
j_call: TRBJ1-5; d_call: TRBD1; v_call: TRBV5-6; clone_size: NA; cdr3_nt: TGTGCCAGCAGCCAGACAGGGAAAATCACGCCCCAGCATTTT; cdr3_aa: CASSQTGKITPQHF
j_call: TRBJ1-2; d_call: TRBD1; v_call: TRBV28; clone_size: NA; cdr3_nt: TGTGCCAGCAGTAACCAGGGGGCGGTCTATGGCTACACCTTC; cdr3_aa: CASSNQGAVYGYTF
j_call: TRBJ1-2; d_call: TRBD1; v_call: TRBV28; clone_size: NA; cdr3_nt: TGTGCCAGCAGCCGGACAGGGGGAAACTATGGCTACACCTTC; cdr3_aa: CASSRTGGNYGYTF
j_call: TRBJ2-7; d_call: NA; v_call: TRBV27; clone_size: NA; cdr3_nt: TGTGCCAGCAGTTTTTCCCCCGCGGGGTCCTACGAGCAGTACTTC; cdr3_aa: CASSFSPAGSYEQYF
j_call: TRBJ2-7; d_call: NA; v_call: TRBV6-2/TRBV6-3; clone_size: NA; cdr3_nt: TGTGCCAGCAGCCCACGACAAGACTCCTACGAGCAGTACTTC; cdr3_aa: CASSPRQDSYEQYF
j_call: TRBJ2-5; d_call: NA; v_call: TRBV5-8; clone_size: NA; cdr3_nt: TGTGCCAGCAGCTTGGCCGTACAGTCCCAAGAGACCCAGTACTTC; cdr3_aa: CASSLAVQSQETQYF
j_call: TRBJ1-2; d_call: TRBD1; v_call: TRBV29-1; clone_size: NA; cdr3_nt: TGCAGCGTTAGTATAAGTCGGGACAGAGCAAAATATGGCTACACCTTC; cdr3_aa: CSVSISRDRAKYGYTF
j_call: TRBJ1-5; d_call: NA; v_call: TRBV19; clone_size: NA; cdr3_nt: TGTGCCAGTAGTATGGGGCCCCCCAGGGGTAGCAATCAGCCCCAGCATTTT; cdr3_aa: CASSMGPPRGSNQPQHF
j_call: TRBJ1-5; d_call: NA; v_call: TRBV28; clone_size: NA; cdr3_nt: TGTGCCAGCGACAGGAGACTCTATAGCAATCAGCCCCAGCATTTT; cdr3_aa: CASDRRLYSNQPQHF
j_call: TRBJ1-2; d_call: NA; v_call: TRBV19; clone_size: NA; cdr3_nt: TGTGCCACCGCCGGGGACAATGGCTACACCTTC; cdr3_aa: CATAGDNGYTF
j_call: TRBJ2-7; d_call: TRBD2; v_call: TRBV5-4; clone_size: NA; cdr3_nt: TGTGCCAGCAGCTTCGAGGGGACTAGGTCGATCGAGCAGTACTTC; cdr3_aa: CASSFEGTRSIEQYF
j_call: TRBJ2-7; d_call: NA; v_call: TRBV7-3; clone_size: NA; cdr3_nt: TGTGCCAGCAGCTCTGGGCCCGGCCTCGAGCAGTACTTC; cdr3_aa: CASSSGPGLEQYF
j_call: TRBJ2-2; d_call: TRBD1; v_call: TRBV9; clone_size: NA; cdr3_nt: TGTGCCAGCAGCGGGGGACAGGGGGCTTGGGAGCTGTTTTTT; cdr3_aa: CASSGGQGAWELFF
j_call: TRBJ1-1; d_call: NA; v_call: TRBV11-3; clone_size: NA; cdr3_nt: TGTGCCAGCAGCCTCGGACAAAAGGCTGAAGCTTTCTTT; cdr3_aa: CASSLGQKAEAFF
j_call: TRBJ2-2; d_call: NA; v_call: TRBV11-3; clone_size: NA; cdr3_nt: TGTGCCAGCAGCTTAGATTCTTCGACAGATAAACACGGCACCGGGGAGCTGTTTTTT; cdr3_aa: CASSLDSSTDKHGTGELFF
j_call: TRBJ2-3; d_call: NA; v_call: TRBV5-4; clone_size: NA; cdr3_nt: TGTGCCAGCAGCTTAGCGGGCGCAGATACGCAGTATTTT; cdr3_aa: CASSLAGADTQYF
j_call: TRBJ1-5; d_call: TRBD1; v_call: TRBV4-2; clone_size: NA; cdr3_nt: TGTGCCAGCAGCCATAGCACAGGGGGAGGTCAGCCCCAGCATTTT; cdr3_aa: CASSHSTGGGQPQHF
j_call: TRBJ1-1; d_call: TRBD1; v_call: TRBV19; clone_size: NA; cdr3_nt: TGTGCCAGTAGTGTTACCCGGGACAGCCTTGAAGCTTTCTTT; cdr3_aa: CASSVTRDSLEAFF
j_call: TRBJ1-4; d_call: NA; v_call: TRBV4-3; clone_size: NA; cdr3_nt: TGCGCCAGCAGCCAGCCTAGAAGTCAGGGAGGTGAAAAACTGTTTTTT; cdr3_aa: CASSQPRSQGGEKLFF
j_call: TRBJ1-5; d_call: TRBD1; v_call: TRBV6-2/TRBV6-3; clone_size: NA; cdr3_nt: TGTGCCAGCAGTTACCCCACAGGGGGAGGGAATCAGCCCCAGCATTTT; cdr3_aa: CASSYPTGGGNQPQHF
j_call: TRBJ2-5; d_call: NA; v_call: TRBV9; clone_size: NA; cdr3_nt: TGTGCCAGCAGCGTAGCTTCTACAGGGATCCAAGAGACCCAGTACTTC; cdr3_aa: CASSVASTGIQETQYF
j_call: TRBJ1-3; d_call: NA; v_call: TRBV5-1; clone_size: NA; cdr3_nt: TGCGCCAGCAGCTTGGGTACGGCTGGAAACACCATATATTTT; cdr3_aa: CASSLGTAGNTIYF
j_call: TRBJ1-3; d_call: NA; v_call: TRBV4-3; clone_size: NA; cdr3_nt: TGCGCCAGCAGCCAAGATGCCCCCGGAGCTGGAAACACCATATATTTT; cdr3_aa: CASSQDAPGAGNTIYF
j_call: TRBJ1-1; d_call: NA; v_call: TRBV7-9; clone_size: NA; cdr3_nt: TGTGCCAGCAGCTTGGGGAGGGCCCTTCAGGGCACTGAAGCTTTCTTT; cdr3_aa: CASSLGRALQGTEAFF
j_call: TRBJ2-5; d_call: NA; v_call: TRBV6-1; clone_size: once; cdr3_nt: TGTGCCAGCAGTGAAGCTCAGGAGACCCAGTACTTC; cdr3_aa: CASSEAQETQYF
j_call: TRBJ1-2; d_call: TRBD1; v_call: TRBV5-8; clone_size: NA; cdr3_nt: TGTGCCAGCCCGAAAATTGGACAGGGGCTTAACTATGGCTACACCTTC; cdr3_aa: CASPKIGQGLNYGYTF
j_call: TRBJ2-1; d_call: NA; v_call: TRBV2; clone_size: NA; cdr3_nt: TGTGCCAGCAGCTGGGACACGAGCTCCTACAATGAGCAGTTCTTC; cdr3_aa: CASSWDTSSYNEQFF
j_call: TRBJ1-2; d_call: TRBD1; v_call: TRBV9; clone_size: NA; cdr3_nt: TGTGCCAGCAGCGTAGAGGTAGGGGGCTACTATGGCTACACCTTC; cdr3_aa: CASSVEVGGYYGYTF
j_call: TRBJ1-2; d_call: TRBD1; v_call: TRBV27; clone_size: NA; cdr3_nt: TGTGCCAGCAGTTTTATGGGACAGGGCTATGGCTACACCTTC; cdr3_aa: CASSFMGQGYGYTF
j_call: TRBJ2-2; d_call: TRBD1; v_call: TRBV6-6; clone_size: NA; cdr3_nt: TGTGCCAGCAGTCAGGACAGGGCAGGCACCGGGGAGCTGTTTTTT; cdr3_aa: CASSQDRAGTGELFF
j_call: TRBJ2-7; d_call: TRBD1; v_call: TRBV27; clone_size: NA; cdr3_nt: TGTGCCAGCAATTCCCCGGGACAGGGCCCCGAGCAGTACTTC; cdr3_aa: CASNSPGQGPEQYF
j_call: TRBJ2-7; d_call: TRBD2; v_call: TRBV6-2/TRBV6-3; clone_size: NA; cdr3_nt: TGTGCCAGCAGTCCCCAGCGGGGGGGCCTGAACGAGCAGTACTTC; cdr3_aa: CASSPQRGGLNEQYF
j_call: TRBJ1-4; d_call: TRBD1; v_call: TRBV5-8; clone_size: NA; cdr3_nt: TGTGCCAGCAGCTTCGACAGGGGGCGTAATGAAAAACTGTTTTTT; cdr3_aa: CASSFDRGRNEKLFF
j_call: TRBJ2-7; d_call: NA; v_call: TRBV6-2/TRBV6-3; clone_size: NA; cdr3_nt: TGTGCCAGCAGTTATCAGGGCGACGAATACGAGCAGTACTTC; cdr3_aa: CASSYQGDEYEQYF
j_call: TRBJ1-4; d_call: NA; v_call: TRBV29-1; clone_size: NA; cdr3_nt: TGCAGCGTTGTGGAGGGAGTTATACTGTTTTTT; cdr3_aa: CSVVEGVILFF
j_call: TRBJ1-1; d_call: NA; v_call: TRBV5-1; clone_size: once; cdr3_nt: TGCGCCAGCAGCCCCAGGAAGGATTCCGGTGAAGCTTTCTTT; cdr3_aa: CASSPRKDSGEAFF
j_call: TRBJ1-5; d_call: NA; v_call: TRBV7-2; clone_size: NA; cdr3_nt: TGTGCCAGCAGCTTAGGAGGGGGAGCGGGGCAGCCCCAGCATTTT; cdr3_aa: CASSLGGGAGQPQHF
j_call: TRBJ1-2; d_call: NA; v_call: TRBV12-3/TRBV12-4; clone_size: once; cdr3_nt: TGTGCCAGCAGTGGGGCCCTTGCCTTTGGCTACACCTTC; cdr3_aa: CASSGALAFGYTF
j_call: TRBJ1-3; d_call: NA; v_call: TRBV9; clone_size: NA; cdr3_nt: TGTGCCAGCAGCCTCTCAGGGTCCGGAAACACCATATATTTT; cdr3_aa: CASSLSGSGNTIYF
j_call: TRBJ1-2; d_call: NA; v_call: TRBV19; clone_size: NA; cdr3_nt: TGTGCCAGTAGTATGAAAGCGGACAGCGGGGAAGGCTACACCTTC; cdr3_aa: CASSMKADSGEGYTF
j_call: TRBJ2-2; d_call: TRBD1; v_call: TRBV10-3; clone_size: NA; cdr3_nt: TGTGCCATCAGGCTTGGGACAGTGAACACCGGGGAGCTGTTTTTT; cdr3_aa: CAIRLGTVNTGELFF
j_call: TRBJ2-5; d_call: NA; v_call: TRBV7-3; clone_size: NA; cdr3_nt: TGTGCCAGCAGTCGCTCGGGGAGGCTTAAGGAGACCCAGTACTTC; cdr3_aa: CASSRSGRLKETQYF
j_call: TRBJ2-1; d_call: NA; v_call: TRBV2; clone_size: NA; cdr3_nt: TGTGCCAGCACCCCGGCCTTGCGGAGTTACAATGAGCAGTTCTTC; cdr3_aa: CASTPALRSYNEQFF
j_call: TRBJ2-5; d_call: TRBD1; v_call: TRBV27; clone_size: once; cdr3_nt: TGTGCCAGCAGTCCCATTGGACAGGGCGGCGAGACCCAGTACTTC; cdr3_aa: CASSPIGQGGETQYF
j_call: TRBJ2-7; d_call: TRBD1; v_call: TRBV2; clone_size: NA; cdr3_nt: TGTGCCAGCAGCGACCGGACAGGCCACTTCGAGCAGTACTTC; cdr3_aa: CASSDRTGHFEQYF
j_call: TRBJ1-1; d_call: NA; v_call: TRBV28; clone_size: NA; cdr3_nt: TGTGCCAGCAGTTTACTAAACAGGTCCGGGCCTTTCTTT; cdr3_aa: CASSLLNRSGPFF
j_call: TRBJ2-7; d_call: TRBD1; v_call: TRBV29-1; clone_size: few; cdr3_nt: TGCAGCGCAGGGACAGGGAATCACGAGCAGTACTTC; cdr3_aa: CSAGTGNHEQYF